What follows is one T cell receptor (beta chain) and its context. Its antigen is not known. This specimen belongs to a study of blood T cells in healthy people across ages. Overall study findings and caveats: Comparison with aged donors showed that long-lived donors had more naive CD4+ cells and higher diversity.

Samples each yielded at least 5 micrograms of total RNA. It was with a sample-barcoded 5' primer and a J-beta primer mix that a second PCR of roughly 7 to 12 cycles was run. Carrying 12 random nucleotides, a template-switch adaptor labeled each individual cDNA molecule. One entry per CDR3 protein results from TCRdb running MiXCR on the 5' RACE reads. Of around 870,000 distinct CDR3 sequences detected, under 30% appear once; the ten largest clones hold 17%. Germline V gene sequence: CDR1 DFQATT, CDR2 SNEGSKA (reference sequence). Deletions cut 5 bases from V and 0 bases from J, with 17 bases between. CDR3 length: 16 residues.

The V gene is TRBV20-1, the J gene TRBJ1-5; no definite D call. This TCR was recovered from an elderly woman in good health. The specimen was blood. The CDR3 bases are TGCAGTGCTCTCAGAGTGGGAGCCGTTAGCAATCAGCCCCAGCATTTT. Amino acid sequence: CSALRVGAVSNQPQHF.